Following are 17 T cell receptor beta chains from one sample sequenced in a study of blood T cell repertoires in COVID-19. TCRdb keeps only in-frame clones here, not all; method: immunoSEQ multiplex PCR. The sample holds 98,000 or so clones, over 65% seen once. The sequenced sample was peripheral blood. The receptors derive from a woman between 40 and 55 years old with acute or convalescent COVID-19.

This sequence joins TRBV5-5 and TRBJ2-3, with TRBD2 matching 10 bases. CDR1 and CDR2 (germline): SGHKS, YYEKEE (reference sequence). Trimming removed 0 bases from V and 5 bases from J; junction bases left unmatched: 6. The CDR3 runs to 16 residues. The chain's CDR3 is CASSLDGASGGDTQYF. The CDR3 nucleotides read TGTGCCAGCAGCTTGGACGGGGCTAGCGGGGGAGATACGCAGTATTTT.

In this sample, this clone turned up once. This sequence joins TRBV2 and TRBJ2-1; 7 bases align to TRBD1. Trimming at V came to 7 bases and at J to 5 bases, leaving 5 bases not matched to a gene. The CDR3 is 13 residues long. Germline lookup yields CDR1 SNHLY and CDR2 FYNNEI. CDR3 in amino acids: CASKRDSNNEQFF. The CDR3 coding sequence is TGTGCCAGCAAACGGGACAGCAACAATGAGCAGTTCTTC.

This chain joins TRBV3-1 (or the pseudogene TRBV3-2) and TRBJ2-2; the D gene is possibly TRBD2 (6 bases). Germline loops: CDR1 LGHDT, CDR2 YNNKEL (reference sequence). This CDR3 region has 13 residues. Trimming left V 11 bases short and J 1 base short, with 11 bases between. CDR3 DNA: TGTGCCGGCTCAGCGGGGAACACCGGGGAGCTGTTTTTT. Its protein is CAGSAGNTGELFF.

This clone showed up just once. The rearrangement links TRBV7-2 to TRBJ2-2; 9 bases match TRBD1. CDR3 length: 15 amino acids. After removal of 5 bases from V and 0 bases from J, the junction contained 1 base not matched to a gene. In germline, CDR1 is SGHTA, CDR2 FQGNSA. CDR3 nucleotides: TGTGCCAGCAGCAGACAGGGGGCGAACACCGGGGAGCTGTTTTTT. It yields the protein CASSRQGANTGELFF.

This clone was recorded many times. V usage is TRBV18 and J usage is TRBJ1-6, with TRBD1 as a possible D gene (5 bases). Trimming removed 0 bases at V and 9 bases at J, with 12 bases between. CDR3 length: 15 residues. Germline values: CDR1 KGHSH, CDR2 LQKENI. The CDR3 DNA sequence: TGTGCCAGCTCACCACCAGGCAGGGTCGGTTCACCCCTCCACTTT. Amino acids: CASSPPGRVGSPLHF.

The J gene is TRBJ1-1, the V gene TRBV6-5, with D tentatively TRBD1 (6 bases). CDR1 and CDR2 (germline): MNHEY, SVGAGI. CDR3 length: 16 residues. V was shortened by 2 bases and J by 6 bases, with 19 bases between the two germline ends. The CDR3 DNA sequence: TGTGCCAGCAGTTACGGGGACACCGCTTCTGTGGCTGAAGCTTTCTTT. This sequence encodes CASSYGDTASVAEAFF.

The chain joins TRBV6-5 to TRBJ1-1; 7 positions agree with TRBD1. The V segment lost 2 bases and the J segment 3 bases; nucleotides outside the gene matches: 3. In germline, CDR1 is MNHEY, CDR2 SVGAGI. The CDR3 sequence is 14 residues long. The CDR3 here is CASSYDRVHTEAFF. CDR3 nucleotides: TGTGCCAGCAGTTACGACAGGGTGCACACTGAAGCTTTCTTT.

The chain carries TRBV6-1 and TRBJ2-6; D not certain. The germline gives CDR1 MNHNS, CDR2 SASEGT. Trimming stripped 3 bases from V and 0 bases from J, with 9 bases between. The CDR3 loop spans 16 amino acids. In DNA form, the CDR3 reads TGTGCCAGCAGTGAGCACAGTCACTCTGGGGCCAACGTCCTGACTTTC. Amino acid sequence: CASSEHSHSGANVLTF.

The rearrangement joins TRBV7-9 to TRBJ1-4; D is ambiguous. This CDR3 has 16 amino acids. Per the germline V gene, CDR1 is SEHNR and CDR2 is FQNEAQ (reference sequence). Between the trimmed V and J ends, which lost 5 bases and 4 bases, there was a span of 17 bases. CDR3 in DNA: TGTGCCAGCAGCCCGGGGTGGGGTGGACTTAATGAAAAACTGTTTTTT. Amino acid sequence: CASSPGWGGLNEKLFF.

This clone has just a few counts. Different DNA sequences within this sample yield the same CDR3. J is TRBJ2-5 and V is TRBV7-9, with 10 bases lining up with TRBD1. V was clipped by 1 base and J by 1 base; unmatched bases: 3. CDR3 length: 16 amino acids. Per the germline V gene, CDR1 is SEHNR and CDR2 is FQNEAQ (reference sequence). The CDR3 region is CASSLGDRGLQETQYF. CDR3 DNA: TGTGCCAGCAGCTTAGGTGACAGGGGGCTCCAAGAGACCCAGTACTTC.

The rearrangement links TRBV5-1 to TRBJ1-1; D is uncertain. The length of the CDR3 is 14 residues. Germline values: CDR1 SGHRS, CDR2 YFSETQ. V was pared by 1 base and J by 2 bases, with 9 bases between. The CDR3 loop is CASSLSGYNTEAFF. In nucleotides, the CDR3 is TGCGCCAGCAGCTTGTCAGGCTATAACACTGAAGCTTTCTTT.

The chain is built from TRBV5-1 and TRBJ1-1, with 9 nucleotides matching TRBD1. The CDR3 covers 13 residues. J gave up 11 bases and V 4 bases, and 9 bases lay outside the gene matches. CDR1 is SGHRS and CDR2 is YFSETQ in the germline V gene. CDR3 amino acids: CASSLDRGLGAFF. Here the CDR3 DNA reads TGCGCCAGCAGCCTGGACAGGGGATTAGGGGCTTTCTTT.

This clone was seen a few times. This rearrangement joins TRBV7-9 to TRBJ1-1, with D perhaps TRBD1 (5 bases). The CDR3 runs to 14 residues. Trimming removed 2 bases from V and 3 bases from J, with 10 bases in between. Germline CDR1 is SEHNR and CDR2 is FQNEAQ (reference sequence). CDR3 sequence (DNA): TGTGCCAGCAGCTTAATGGGGCAGGACACTGAAGCTTTCTTT. Residues: CASSLMGQDTEAFF.

The V gene is TRBV6-5, the J gene TRBJ1-1; D is unresolved. V shed 7 bases and J shed 4 bases, with 16 bases lying between them. This CDR3 comprises 14 residues. Germline CDR1 is MNHEY and CDR2 is SVGAGI. This chain's CDR3 is CASIGKGGITEAFF. DNA of the CDR3: TGTGCCAGCATAGGGAAGGGCGGGATCACTGAAGCTTTCTTT.

The J gene is TRBJ1-4, the V gene TRBV25-1; D is unresolved. The CDR3 length is 15 residues. Germline lookup yields CDR1 MGHDK and CDR2 SYGVNS. The germline V and J ends were trimmed by 4 bases and 5 bases, with 14 bases remaining between them. The CDR3 DNA follows: TGTGCCAGCAGTGTAAGCCGGGAGCTAAATGAAAAACTGTTTTTT. Residues: CASSVSRELNEKLFF.

In its sample, this clone was seen a few times. Other DNA variants within this sample encode the same CDR3. The J gene is TRBJ2-7, the V gene TRBV21-1; TRBD2, the D gene given by the table, was not confirmed from the DNA. TRBV21-1 is listed as a pseudogene. The CDR3 covers 17 residues. The CDR3 region has the DNA TGTGCCAGCAGCAAAATAGCGGGGGGTTTGAGGTCCTACGAGCAGTACTTC. Protein product: CASSKIAGGLRSYEQYF.

This clone appeared once. V gene TRBV9 combines with J gene TRBJ1-2; tentative D call: TRBD1 (6 bases). Germline V lookup: CDR1 SGDLS, CDR2 YYNGEE. CDR3 length equals 13 residues. With 0 bases removed from V and 4 bases from J, the gap between germline ends came to 7 bases. The CDR3 region has the DNA TGTGCCAGCAGCGTAGGGGACACCTATGGCTACACCTTC. Translated: CASSVGDTYGYTF.